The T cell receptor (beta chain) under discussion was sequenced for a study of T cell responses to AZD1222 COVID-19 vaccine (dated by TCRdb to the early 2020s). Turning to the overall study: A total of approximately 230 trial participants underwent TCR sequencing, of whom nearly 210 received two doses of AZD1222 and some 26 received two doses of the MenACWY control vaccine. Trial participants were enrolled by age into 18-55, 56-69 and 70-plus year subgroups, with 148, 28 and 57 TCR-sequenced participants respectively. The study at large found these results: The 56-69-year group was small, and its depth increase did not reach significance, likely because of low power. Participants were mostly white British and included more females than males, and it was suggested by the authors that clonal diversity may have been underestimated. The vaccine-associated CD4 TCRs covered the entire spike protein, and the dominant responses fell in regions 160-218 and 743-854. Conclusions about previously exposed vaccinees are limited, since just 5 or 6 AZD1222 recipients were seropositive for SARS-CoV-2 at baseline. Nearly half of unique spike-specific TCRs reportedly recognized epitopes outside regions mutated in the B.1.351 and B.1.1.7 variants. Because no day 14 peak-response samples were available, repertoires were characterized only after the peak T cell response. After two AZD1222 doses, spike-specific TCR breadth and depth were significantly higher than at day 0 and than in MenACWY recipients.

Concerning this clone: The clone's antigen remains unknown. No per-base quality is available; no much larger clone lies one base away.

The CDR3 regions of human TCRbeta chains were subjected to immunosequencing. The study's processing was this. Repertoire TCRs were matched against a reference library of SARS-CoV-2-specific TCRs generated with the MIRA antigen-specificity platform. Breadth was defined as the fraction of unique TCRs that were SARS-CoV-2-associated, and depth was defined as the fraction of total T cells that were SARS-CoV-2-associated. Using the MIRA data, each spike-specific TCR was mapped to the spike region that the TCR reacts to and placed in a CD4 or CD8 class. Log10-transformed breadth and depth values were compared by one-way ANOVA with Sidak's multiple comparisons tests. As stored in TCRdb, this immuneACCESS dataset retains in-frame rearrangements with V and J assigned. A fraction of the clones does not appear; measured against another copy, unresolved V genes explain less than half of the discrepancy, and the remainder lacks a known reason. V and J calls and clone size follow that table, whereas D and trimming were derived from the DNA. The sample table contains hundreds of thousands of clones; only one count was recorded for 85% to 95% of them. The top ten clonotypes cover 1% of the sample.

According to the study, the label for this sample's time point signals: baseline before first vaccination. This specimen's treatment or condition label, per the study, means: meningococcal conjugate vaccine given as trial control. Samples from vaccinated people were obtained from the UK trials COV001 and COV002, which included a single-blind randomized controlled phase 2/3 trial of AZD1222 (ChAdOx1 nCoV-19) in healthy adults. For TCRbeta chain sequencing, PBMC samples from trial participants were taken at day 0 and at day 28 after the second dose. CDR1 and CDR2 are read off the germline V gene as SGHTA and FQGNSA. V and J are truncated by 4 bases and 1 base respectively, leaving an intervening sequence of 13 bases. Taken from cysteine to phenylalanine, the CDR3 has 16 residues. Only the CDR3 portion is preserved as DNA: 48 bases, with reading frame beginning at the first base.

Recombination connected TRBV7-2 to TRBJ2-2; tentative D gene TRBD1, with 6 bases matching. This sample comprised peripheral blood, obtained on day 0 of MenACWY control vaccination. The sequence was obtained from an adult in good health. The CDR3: CASSSQGRQNTGELFF. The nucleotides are TGTGCCAGCAGCTCTCAGGGGCGCCAGAACACCGGGGAGCTGTTTTTT.